The 26 T cell receptor beta chains presented below share a single source sample, sequenced in a study of blood T cell repertoires in COVID-19. The data were produced by immunoSEQ multiplex PCR, yet TCRdb's version contains in-frame clones alone and is incomplete. The table lists some 7,000 clones, roughly nine tenths of them singletons. The sequencing input was peripheral blood. The receptors here all came from a man older than 75 with active COVID-19.

Only one count was recorded for this clone. The chain uses TRBV7-8 and TRBJ2-1; 7 positions match TRBD2. The J segment lost 8 bases and the V segment lost 6 bases, leaving 7 bases of the junction unmatched. Germline CDR1 SGHVS, CDR2 FQNEAQ. The CDR3 covers 13 residues. CDR3 in amino acids: CASRKAGDHEQFF. CDR3 coding DNA: TGTGCCAGCAGAAAGGCGGGAGACCATGAGCAGTTCTTC.

On this clone: At one end, the junction sequence differs from germline, possibly due to a read error. The rearrangement links TRBV27 to TRBJ1-2; D remains unclear. Germline V gene lookup returns CDR1 MNHEY and CDR2 SMNVEV (reference sequence). The CDR3 sequence is 13 residues long. The DNA of the CDR3 is TGTGCCAGCCGTTTAGGGAGTAACTATGGCTACACCTTC. It codes for CASRLGSNYGYTF.

This clone has a single count. The gene calls are TRBV6-2 or TRBV6-3 and TRBJ1-5; 9 bases agree with TRBD1. The CDR3 covers 17 residues. Germline assignment: CDR1 MNHEY and CDR2 SVGEGT. After removal of 6 bases from V and 0 bases from J, the junction contained 9 bases not matched to a gene. As DNA, the CDR3 is TGTGCCAGCAGCCCGGGACAGGGCCCTTATAGCAATCAGCCCCAGCATTTT. This codes for CASSPGQGPYSNQPQHF.

V is TRBV4-1 and J is TRBJ2-4, with D perhaps matching TRBD1 (6 bases). The germline gives CDR1 MGHRA, CDR2 YSYEKL. The V gene lost 1 base and the J gene lost 4 bases, with 17 bases spanning the gap. CDR3 length: 17 amino acids. CDR3 amino acids: CASSQAKEIGQKNIQYF. The DNA for the CDR3 is TGCGCCAGCAGCCAAGCAAAGGAAATCGGACAGAAAAACATTCAGTACTTC.

The chain links TRBV28 to TRBJ2-7, with 9 nucleotides matching TRBD2. Germline CDR1 and CDR2: MDHEN and SYDVKM. Trimming at V came to 1 base and at J to 3 bases, leaving 4 bases not matched to a gene. The CDR3 is made up of 15 amino acids. The DNA for the CDR3 is TGTGCCAGCAGTTTATCCCTAGCGGGACTCTACGAGCAGTACTTC. Protein: CASSLSLAGLYEQYF.

This clone appeared once. This sequence joins TRBV7-3 and TRBJ2-1, with TRBD2 matching over 11 bases. V lost 5 bases to trimming and J lost 6 bases; unmatched junction nucleotides: 15. Germline V gene lookup returns CDR1 SGHTA and CDR2 FQGTGA. This CDR3 has 18 residues. The CDR3 protein is CASSPRGIAGGPGNEQFF. The DNA for the CDR3 is TGTGCCAGCAGCCCGAGGGGAATAGCGGGAGGGCCCGGCAATGAGCAGTTCTTC.

The rearrangement joins TRBV5-1 to TRBJ2-7; weak D call: TRBD2 (6 bases). CDR1 is SGHRS and CDR2 is YFSETQ in the germline V gene. This CDR3 has 15 amino acids. Deletions cut 0 bases from V and 2 bases from J, with 12 bases between. This chain's CDR3 is CASSLVGGNTYEQYF. The CDR3 DNA reads as TGCGCCAGCAGCTTGGTCGGCGGGAATACCTACGAGCAGTACTTC.

The CDR3 DNA is TGTGCCAGCAGTCTCCATACTAGAGTAGATGAGCAGTACTTC. Protein sequence: CASSLHTRVDEQYF. The chain employs TRBV27 and TRBJ2-7; D might be TRBD2 (5 bases). The V end lost 5 bases, the J end lost 7 bases, and 18 bases lay between the germline ends. Germline V gives CDR1 MNHEY, CDR2 SMNVEV (reference sequence). CDR3 length equals 14 residues.

The V call is TRBV18, the J call TRBJ2-1; 9 nucleotides align to TRBD2. Germline assignment: CDR1 KGHSH and CDR2 LQKENI. Unmatched junction bases numbered 14, after V lost 3 bases and J lost 2 bases. This CDR3 region has 19 residues. CDR3 sequence (DNA): TGTGCCAGCTCACCGGGACGCTGGGGGACTAGCCGCACCTACAATGAGCAGTTCTTC. It is translated as CASSPGRWGTSRTYNEQFF.

Only one count was recorded for this clone. The chain carries TRBV6-2 or TRBV6-3 and TRBJ1-5; TRBD1 agrees at 7 bases. CDR1 and CDR2 (germline): MNHEY, SVGEGT. This CDR3 has 16 amino acids. Germline trimming cut 5 bases from V and 3 bases from J; bases unmatched to any gene: 10. CDR3 amino acids: CASSKAGTAANQPQHF. In nucleotides, the CDR3 is TGTGCCAGCAGTAAAGCCGGGACAGCGGCCAATCAGCCCCAGCATTTT.

CDR3 region: CATKGLAGSYNEQFF. DNA of the CDR3: TGTGCCACTAAGGGACTAGCGGGCTCCTACAATGAGCAGTTCTTC. The rearrangement uses TRBV2 and TRBJ2-1, with 12 bases lining up with TRBD2. The CDR3 spans 15 residues. V lost 10 bases, J lost 0 bases, and 4 bases stayed unmatched. Per the germline V gene, CDR1 is SNHLY and CDR2 is FYNNEI.

This CDR3 is CATSSRGGRGNEQFF. The CDR3 bases are TGTGCCACCAGCAGTAGGGGCGGGAGAGGGAATGAGCAGTTCTTC. The rearrangement joins TRBV15 to TRBJ2-1; 7 nucleotides line up with TRBD2. The germline gives CDR1 LNHNV, CDR2 YYDKDF (reference sequence). The length of the CDR3 is 15 residues. Trimming took 3 bases from V and 7 from J; bases not matched to a gene: 9.

V usage is TRBV27 and J usage is TRBJ1-6, with D possibly matching TRBD1 (6 bases). Trimming pared 6 bases from V and 11 bases from J, leaving 14 bases between. The CDR3 runs 13 residues. CDR1 is MNHEY, CDR2 SMNVEV, per germline (reference sequence). CDR3 sequence: CASSPTGLAPLHF. The CDR3 DNA follows: TGTGCCAGCAGCCCGACAGGTTTGGCACCCCTCCACTTT.

The chain couples TRBV7-2 to TRBJ2-1; 9 bases align to TRBD2. Looked up from germline, CDR1 is SGHTA and CDR2 is FQGNSA. Trimming cost V 6 bases and J 5 bases; bases outside gene matches: 11. The CDR3 has 16 amino acids. The CDR3 spells CASRPESSGSHNEQFF. CDR3 coding DNA: TGTGCCAGCAGACCAGAAAGTAGCGGGAGTCACAATGAGCAGTTCTTC.

This chain joins TRBV7-2 and TRBJ2-7, with 12 bases aligning to TRBD1. The CDR3 totals 16 residues. V gave up 7 bases and J gave up 5 bases; unmatched junction bases: 12. CDR1 is SGHTA, CDR2 FQGNSA, per germline. CDR3 coding DNA: TGTGCCAGCAACCAGAACCCGGGACAGGGGGCCGACGAGCAGTACTTC. Translation: CASNQNPGQGADEQYF.

This clone was counted between two and nine times. V and J are TRBV2 and TRBJ1-5; no clear D gene. Trimming stripped 3 bases from V and 0 bases from J, with 6 bases between. This CDR3 is built from 14 residues. The V gene's germline CDR1 is SNHLY and CDR2 FYNNEI. The DNA of the CDR3 is TGTGCCAGCAGTGACTTAAATAGCAATCAGCCCCAGCATTTT. It specifies CASSDLNSNQPQHF.

This clone was detected once. V usage is TRBV27 and J usage is TRBJ1-4; the match to TRBD1 covers 7 bases. CDR3 length: 17 amino acids. Trimming cost V 5 bases and J 2 bases; bases outside gene matches: 11. The germline gives CDR1 MNHEY, CDR2 SMNVEV (reference sequence). This CDR3 is CASSLQQGFATNEKLFF. The CDR3 nucleotides are TGTGCCAGCAGTCTCCAACAGGGGTTCGCTACTAATGAAAAACTGTTTTTT.

This clone came up once. This sequence joins TRBV19 and TRBJ2-7; the D gene is possibly TRBD1 (5 bases). This CDR3 region has 15 residues. In germline, CDR1 is LNHDA, CDR2 SQIVND (reference sequence). With 4 bases removed from V and 5 bases from J, the gap between germline ends came to 18 bases. CDR3 region: CASSTGLSTANEQYF. For the CDR3, the DNA is TGTGCCAGTAGTACCGGCCTCTCGACAGCTAACGAGCAGTACTTC.

The chain carries TRBV6-5 and TRBJ1-2; 9 bases align to TRBD1. The CDR3 runs 15 residues. Germline CDR1 MNHEY, CDR2 SVGAGI. The trim removed 5 bases at V and 8 bases at J, leaving 12 bases unmatched. This CDR3 reads CASSPTNTGGTGYTF. In nucleotides, the CDR3 is TGTGCCAGCAGTCCAACCAACACAGGGGGCACGGGCTACACCTTC.

The chain is built from TRBV9 and TRBJ1-6, with 11 bases aligning to TRBD1. Trimming at V came to 3 bases and at J to 9 bases, leaving 11 bases not matched to a gene. CDR1 is SGDLS, CDR2 YYNGEE, per germline. This CDR3 region has 17 residues. DNA for the CDR3: TGTGCCAGCAGCGCGGCACCCAGGACAGGGGGCGGTTCACCCCTCCACTTT. Amino acid sequence: CASSAAPRTGGGSPLHF.

This clone was recorded only once. The CDR3 DNA follows: TGTGCCAGCAGTGAAGGGGTTTTGTCTCGGGGTACGCAGTATTTT. It codes for CASSEGVLSRGTQYF. The gene calls are TRBV2 and TRBJ2-3; D may be TRBD2 (5 bases). CDR3 length: 15 amino acids. The V end was cut by 1 base, the J end by 8 bases, with 16 bases between. Germline CDR1 SNHLY, CDR2 FYNNEI.

The chain uses TRBV30 and TRBJ2-2; TRBD2 agrees at 8 bases. Trimming at V came to 0 bases and at J to 8 bases, leaving 5 bases not matched to a gene. CDR1 is GTSNPN, CDR2 SVGIG, per germline (reference sequence). The CDR3 totals 14 residues. CDR3 nucleotide sequence: TGTGCCTGGAGTGTAACGGGAGGGGGTGGGGAGCTGTTTTTT. This codes for CAWSVTGGGGELFF.

V gene TRBV28 combines with J gene TRBJ1-3; D call uncertain. The V and J ends lost 8 bases and 0 bases respectively, with 14 bases between them. The CDR3 contains 15 residues. Germline-derived CDR1 and CDR2 are MDHEN and SYDVKM. The CDR3 nucleotides are TGTGCCAGCTGGAGCGGTCAGAGCTCTGGAAACACCATATATTTT. Translated, it gives CASWSGQSSGNTIYF.

The chain joins TRBV5-1 to TRBJ2-1; a weak D match, TRBD1 (6 bases). Trimming cost V 6 bases and J 9 bases, with 13 bases left between them. Germline V gene lookup returns CDR1 SGHRS and CDR2 YFSETQ. This CDR3 comprises 12 residues. As DNA, the CDR3 is TGCGCCAGCAAAAAGGGGGTCGGTGAGCAGTTCTTC. Its protein product is CASKKGVGEQFF.

The chain employs TRBV27 and TRBJ1-6, with a possible D match to TRBD1 (6 bases). The CDR3 extends over 15 amino acids. Trimming cost V 3 bases and J 6 bases, with 12 bases left between them. Germline V gene sequence: CDR1 MNHEY, CDR2 SMNVEV (reference sequence). Here the CDR3 DNA reads TGTGCCAGCAGTTTCGCGGGGGGCCCTAATTCACCCCTCCACTTT. Its protein product is CASSFAGGPNSPLHF.

The table lists this clone with a count of one. The chain joins TRBV6-4 to TRBJ2-3; D not certain. The CDR3 contains 12 residues. The V and J ends lost 7 bases and 0 bases respectively, with 5 bases between them. Germline V gives CDR1 MRHNA, CDR2 SNTAGT. CDR3 amino acids: CASNRSTDTQYF. DNA of the CDR3: TGTGCCAGCAACAGAAGCACAGATACGCAGTATTTT.